This T cell receptor (beta chain) was identified during a study of blood T cells in healthy people across ages. General study points: Not knowing donor CMV status may have confounded expanded clonotype changes.

In this sample, this clonotype turned up a few times. Its matching antigen is unknown. V dropped 1 base and J dropped 0 bases, with 13 bases sitting between them. CDR3 length equals 17 residues. Per the germline V gene, CDR1 is SGHAT and CDR2 is FQDESV (reference sequence). With a J-beta primer mix and a sample-barcoded 5' primer, a second PCR ran about 7 to 12 cycles. TCRdb reprocessed the 5' RACE reads via MiXCR and lists one record per CDR3 protein. Of more than 700,000 distinct CDR3 sequences detected, less than 70% appear once; the ten largest clones hold about two fifths. The sample consisted of blood. The TCR was taken from a man older than 75 in good health. V and J are TRBV11-1 and TRBJ2-4, with D unclear. The CDR3 here is CASSLVPSSLAKNIQYF. CDR3 nucleotides: TGTGCCAGCAGCTTAGTGCCAAGCTCTCTAGCCAAAAACATTCAGTACTTC.